The 13 T cell receptor beta chains below were found in one sample sequenced in a study of regulatory T cells in long-lasting Graves disease. Documented time point: newly diagnosed GD, antithyroid drugs for less than 3 months. Isolated PBMC RNA provided the starting material for the TCR library. The TCR beta library used iRepertoire HTBI primers with Arm-PCR amplification of CDR3. TCRdb reanalysed the multiplex PCR reads using MiXCR and keeps one entry per CDR3 protein. The sample has some 370,000 distinct CDR3 sequences, approximately 10% seen once. The data also belong to a second study, concerning T cells in Graves' hyperthyroidism and ophthalmopathy.

Sequences were derived from peripheral blood mononuclear cells (PBMCs), sampled at new diagnosis, from a patient treated with antithyroid drugs. The receptors shown here come from a woman aged 18 to 35 with Graves disease.

In this sample, this clonotype turned up many times. The chain is built from TRBV12-3 or TRBV12-4 and TRBJ1-2, with D maybe TRBD1 (5 bases). V lost 6 bases and J lost 8, with 19 bases in between. This CDR3 region has 14 residues. This CDR3 reads CASRGGTTWGGYTF. In DNA form, the CDR3 reads TGTGCCAGCAGGGGAGGGACGACCTGGGGCGGCTACACCTTC.

This clonotype turned up a few times. This chain connects TRBV5-1 to TRBJ2-1; possibly TRBD2 for D (6 bases). V lost 6 bases, J lost 8 bases, and 21 bases lay in between. The CDR3 spans 15 residues. Germline V lookup: CDR1 SGHRS, CDR2 YFSETQ. The CDR3 protein is CASKGRYDRFDEQFF. CDR3 bases: TGCGCCAGCAAGGGGAGGTATGATCGATTCGATGAGCAGTTCTTC. The variable domain in full, with the rest retrieved from reference TRBV5-1 and TRBJ2-1, is KAGVTQTPRYLIKTRGQQVTLSCSPISGHRSVSWYQQTPGQGLQFLFEYFSETQRNKGNFPGRFSGRQFSNSRSEMNVSTLELGDSALYLCASKGRYDRFDEQFFGPGTRLTVL.

This clonotype was recorded many times. The chain is built from TRBV27 and TRBJ2-1; TRBD1 might be the D (5 bases). The closer fit of TRBJ2-5 to the DNA end suggests the J call may be wrong. Germline V gene data show CDR1 as MNHEY and CDR2 as SMNVEV (reference sequence). The CDR3 contains 14 residues. The CDR3 region is CASSSGIPKETQYF. The DNA for the CDR3 is TGTGCCAGCAGTTCAGGGATTCCAAAAGAGACCCAGTACTTC.

In this sample, this clonotype turned up many times. This chain connects TRBV7-9 to TRBJ2-1, with a tentative D call TRBD1 (6 bases). The germline V gene encodes CDR1 SEHNR and CDR2 FQNEAQ (reference sequence). There are 15 residues in the CDR3. V lost 5 bases to trimming and J lost 6 bases, with 17 bases between them. For the CDR3, the DNA is TGTGCCAGCAGCCATTCAGCCAGGGGTAGCAATGAGCAGTTCTTC. It is translated as CASSHSARGSNEQFF.

The chain links TRBV9 to TRBJ2-7; unclear D gene. The CDR3 runs to 13 residues. CDR1 and CDR2 from the germline V gene are SGDLS and YYNGEE. V shed 2 bases and J shed 5 bases, with 11 bases lying between them. This chain's CDR3 is CASSVVVSNEQYF. CDR3 bases: TGTGCCAGCAGCGTTGTAGTCTCTAACGAGCAGTACTTC.

This clonotype was seen a handful of times. The rearrangement uses TRBV6-1 and TRBJ2-7; 7 nucleotides agree with TRBD2. Losses at the gene ends were 5 bases for V and 7 bases for J; bases not matched to a gene: 14. Germline V gene sequence: CDR1 MNHNS, CDR2 SASEGT. This CDR3 is 15 amino acids long. CDR3 nucleotide sequence: TGTGCCAGCAGTAGCCGTAGCGGGCGACCGTGGGAGCAGTACTTC. This sequence encodes CASSSRSGRPWEQYF.

This clonotype was seen ten or more times. The chain uses TRBV11-2 and TRBJ1-1; TRBD1 might be the D (6 bases). V lost 1 base to trimming and J lost 9 bases, with 15 bases between them. CDR1 SGHAT and CDR2 FQNNGV come from the germline V gene. The CDR3 is 14 amino acids. The CDR3 reads CASSLGTAPNKAFF. CDR3 bases: TGTGCCAGCAGCTTAGGGACAGCGCCGAACAAAGCTTTCTTT.

The chain carries TRBV5-5 and TRBJ2-7, with D tentatively TRBD1 (7 bases). The CDR3 spans 13 residues. Germline-derived CDR1 and CDR2 are SGHKS and YYEKEE (reference sequence). The V and J ends lost 4 bases and 5 bases respectively, with 13 bases between them. CDR3 DNA: TGTGCCAGCAGCATTCAGGGGGAGGACGAGCAGTACTTC. Its translation is CASSIQGEDEQYF.

This clonotype was seen repeatedly, ten times or more. J is TRBJ2-7 and V is TRBV7-9; 12 bases align to TRBD1. The junction had 2 bases not matched to a gene; V was cut back by 6 bases and J by 2 bases. Germline V gene data show CDR1 as SEHNR and CDR2 as FQNEAQ (reference sequence). The CDR3 covers 14 residues. CDR3 sequence: CASSWDRGPYEQYF. In DNA, the CDR3 is TGTGCCAGCAGTTGGGACAGGGGGCCCTACGAGCAGTACTTC.

In its sample, this clonotype was seen many times. The chain is built from TRBV12-5 and TRBJ2-3; no reliable D call. The germline V gene has CDR1 LGHNT and CDR2 FRNRAP. There are 14 residues in the CDR3. Deletions cut 0 bases from V and 3 bases from J, with 7 bases between. The DNA of the CDR3 is TGTGCTAGTGGTTTGGTATTATCAACAGATACGCAGTATTTT. Translated, it gives CASGLVLSTDTQYF. The full variable domain, rest sourced from reference TRBV12-5 and TRBJ2-3, is DARVTQTPRHKVTEMGQEVTMRCQPILGHNTVFWYRQTMMQGLELLAYFRNRAPLDDSGMPKDRFSAEMPDATLATLKIQPSEPRDSAVYFCASGLVLSTDTQYFGPGTRLTVL.

This clonotype was recorded many times. The chain recombines TRBV10-3 with TRBJ1-3; a possible D gene is TRBD1 (5 bases). This CDR3 has 18 amino acids. CDR1 is ENHRY and CDR2 is SYGVKD in the germline V gene. Trimming took 6 bases from V and 0 from J, leaving 21 bases between them. CDR3 DNA: TGTGCCATCAGGACCGAGACCCGGGGGACGAGCTCTGGAAACACCATATATTTT. Translated, it gives CAIRTETRGTSSGNTIYF.

V gene TRBV6-1 combines with J gene TRBJ2-7; the D gene is possibly TRBD2 (5 bases). V was trimmed by 5 bases and J by 5 bases, leaving 16 bases between them. The CDR3 extends over 14 amino acids. Germline CDR1 reads MNHNS; CDR2 reads SASEGT. This CDR3 reads CASSPMGPGDEQYF. CDR3 bases: TGTGCCAGCAGTCCCATGGGTCCCGGGGACGAGCAGTACTTC.

The sample holds many counts of this clonotype. J is TRBJ1-1 and V is TRBV12-3 or TRBV12-4; 9 nucleotides line up with TRBD1. V lost 7 bases, J lost 6 bases, and 6 bases stayed unmatched. The CDR3 contains 13 residues. The CDR3 nucleotides are TGTGCCAGCACCCGGACAGGGGTGGCTGAAGCTTTCTTT. This sequence encodes CASTRTGVAEAFF.